The sequence of this T cell receptor beta chain was determined in a study of T cell responses to AZD1222 COVID-19 vaccine. The protocol was immunoSEQ multiplex PCR, while the TCRdb copy is restricted to in-frame clones and leaves out a portion. The table shows around 200,000 clones, with 80% to 90% occurring only once. V lost 2 bases and J lost 0; bases outside the gene matches: 3. The CDR3 is 15 amino acids. CDR1 and CDR2 (germline): LNHDA, SQIVND (reference sequence). The TCR comes from an adult in good health. The material sequenced was peripheral blood, taken on day 0 of AZD1222 vaccination. The rearrangement links TRBV19 to TRBJ2-7; 8 bases agree with TRBD2. Here the CDR3 reads CASSITGRASYEQYF. The CDR3 nucleotides are TGTGCCAGTAGTATAACCGGGAGGGCCTCCTACGAGCAGTACTTC.